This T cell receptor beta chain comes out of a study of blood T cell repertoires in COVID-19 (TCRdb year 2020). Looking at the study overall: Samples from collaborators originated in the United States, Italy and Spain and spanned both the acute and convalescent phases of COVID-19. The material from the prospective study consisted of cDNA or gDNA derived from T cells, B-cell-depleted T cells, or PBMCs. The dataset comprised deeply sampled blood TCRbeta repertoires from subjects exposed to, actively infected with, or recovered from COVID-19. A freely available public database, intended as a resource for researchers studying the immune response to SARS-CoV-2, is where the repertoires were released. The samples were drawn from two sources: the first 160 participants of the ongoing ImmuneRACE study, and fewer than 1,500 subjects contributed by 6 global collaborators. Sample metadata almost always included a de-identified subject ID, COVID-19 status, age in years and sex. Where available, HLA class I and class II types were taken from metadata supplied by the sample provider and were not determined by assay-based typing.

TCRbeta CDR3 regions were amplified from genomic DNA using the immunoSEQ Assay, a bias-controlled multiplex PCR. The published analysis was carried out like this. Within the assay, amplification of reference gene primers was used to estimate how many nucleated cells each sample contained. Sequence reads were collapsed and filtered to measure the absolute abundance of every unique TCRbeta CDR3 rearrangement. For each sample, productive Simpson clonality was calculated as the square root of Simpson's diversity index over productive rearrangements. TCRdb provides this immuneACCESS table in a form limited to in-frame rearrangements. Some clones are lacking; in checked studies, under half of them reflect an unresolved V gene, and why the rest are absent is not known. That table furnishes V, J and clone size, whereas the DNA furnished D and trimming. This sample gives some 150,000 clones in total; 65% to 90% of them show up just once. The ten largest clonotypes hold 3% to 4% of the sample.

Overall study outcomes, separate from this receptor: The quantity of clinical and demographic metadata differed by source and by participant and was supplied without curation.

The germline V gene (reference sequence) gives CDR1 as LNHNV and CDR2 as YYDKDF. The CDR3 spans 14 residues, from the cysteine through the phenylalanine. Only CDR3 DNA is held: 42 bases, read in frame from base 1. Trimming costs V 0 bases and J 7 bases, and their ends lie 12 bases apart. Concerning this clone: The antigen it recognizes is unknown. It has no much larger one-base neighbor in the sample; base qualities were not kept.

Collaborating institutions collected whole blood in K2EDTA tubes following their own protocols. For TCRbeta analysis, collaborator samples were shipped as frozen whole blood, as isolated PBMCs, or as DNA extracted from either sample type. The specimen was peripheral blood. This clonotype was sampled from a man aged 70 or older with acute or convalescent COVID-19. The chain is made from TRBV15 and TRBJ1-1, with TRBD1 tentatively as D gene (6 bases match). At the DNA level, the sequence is TGTGCCACCAGCAGAGACCAGGGGACGGGTGAAGCTTTCTTT. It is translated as CATSRDQGTGEAFF.